What follows describes a single T cell receptor (beta chain). These data belong to a study of blood T cell repertoires in COVID-19. Across the study: The origin of the acute and convalescent COVID-19 samples was the United States, Italy and Spain. PBMCs, B-cell-depleted T cells, or T cells provided the cDNA or gDNA that made up the material.

In the source study's methods: Reference gene primer amplification yielded estimated nucleated cell counts. The repertoire was sequenced with immunoSEQ multiplex PCR; TCRdb's copy has only in-frame clones and lacks some. Clone size and the V and J calls come from that table; the DNA yielded D and trimming. The data show about 270,000 clones, about four fifths seen once. Germline V gene sequence: CDR1 LNHDA, CDR2 SQIVND (reference sequence). Trimming took off 5 bases at V and 10 bases at J, with 14 bases between the two ends. The CDR3 has 13 residues. This sequence joins TRBV19 and TRBJ1-4; D is perhaps TRBD1 (6 bases). The sequencing sample was made of peripheral blood. This receptor was obtained from a woman between 45 and 60 years old who had recovered from COVID-19. CDR3 sequence (DNA): TGTGCCAGTAGTGCTCGACAGGAAGGAAAACTGTTTTTT. Protein sequence: CASSARQEGKLFF.